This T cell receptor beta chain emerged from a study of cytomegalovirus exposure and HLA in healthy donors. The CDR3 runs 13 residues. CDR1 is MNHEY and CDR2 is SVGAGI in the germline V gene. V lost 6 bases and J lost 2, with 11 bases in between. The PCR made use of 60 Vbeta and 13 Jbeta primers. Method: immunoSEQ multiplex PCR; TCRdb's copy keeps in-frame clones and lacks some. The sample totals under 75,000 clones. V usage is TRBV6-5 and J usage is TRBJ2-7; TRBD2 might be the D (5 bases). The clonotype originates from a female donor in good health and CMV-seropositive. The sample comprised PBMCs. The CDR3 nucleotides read TGTGCCAGCAGGAGGCAGACTACCTACGAGCAGTACTTC. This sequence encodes CASRRQTTYEQYF.